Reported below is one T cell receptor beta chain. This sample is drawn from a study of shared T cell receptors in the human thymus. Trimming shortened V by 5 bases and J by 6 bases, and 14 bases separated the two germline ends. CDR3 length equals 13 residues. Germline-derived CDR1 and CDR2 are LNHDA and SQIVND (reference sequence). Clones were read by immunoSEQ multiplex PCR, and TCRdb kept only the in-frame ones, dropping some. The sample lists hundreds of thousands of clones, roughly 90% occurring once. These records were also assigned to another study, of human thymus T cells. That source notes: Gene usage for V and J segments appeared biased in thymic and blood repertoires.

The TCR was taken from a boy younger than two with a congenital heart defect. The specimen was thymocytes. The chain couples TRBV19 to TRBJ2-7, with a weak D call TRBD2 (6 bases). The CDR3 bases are TGTGCCAGTAGTTTGGTGGGGGGTGGCGAGCAGTACTTC. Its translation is CASSLVGGGEQYF.